This T cell receptor beta chain was observed in a study of blood T cell repertoires in COVID-19 (dated by TCRdb to about 2020). Concerning the study at large: The collaborator samples originated in the United States, Italy and Spain and spanned the acute and convalescent phases of COVID-19. The prospective study material was composed of cDNA or gDNA derived from T cells, B-cell-depleted T cells, or PBMCs. Deeply sampled blood TCRbeta repertoires from subjects exposed to, actively infected with, or recovered from COVID-19 were included in the dataset. A freely available public database, intended as a resource for researchers studying the immune response to SARS-CoV-2, is where the repertoires were released. The samples were drawn from two sources: the first 160 participants of the ongoing ImmuneRACE study, and about 1,300 subjects contributed by 6 global collaborators. A de-identified subject ID, COVID-19 status, age in years and sex were almost always included in the sample metadata. Where available, HLA class I and class II types were obtained from metadata supplied by the sample provider rather than from assay-based typing. Summary of the overall study and its limitations: How much clinical and demographic metadata was included differed by source and by participant, and the metadata was provided uncurated.

The collaborating institutions used their own protocols to collect whole blood in K2EDTA tubes. For TCRbeta analysis, collaborators shipped samples as frozen whole blood, isolated PBMCs, or DNA extracted from either of those sample types. CDR1 and CDR2 (KGHSH, LQKENI) derive from the germline V gene. The CDR3 sequence holds 15 residues, the cysteine and phenylalanine included. The DNA shown is the 45-base CDR3, in frame from base 1. Ends trimmed: V by 4 bases, J by 2 bases; bases unmatched to a gene: 6. TCRbeta CDR3 regions were amplified from genomic DNA by means of the immunoSEQ Assay, a bias-controlled multiplex PCR. Regarding the original processing steps: Nucleated cell counts per sample were estimated from amplification of reference gene primers within the assay. Sequence reads were collapsed and filtered to measure the absolute abundance of every unique TCRbeta CDR3 rearrangement. For each sample, productive Simpson clonality was calculated as the square root of Simpson's diversity index across productive rearrangements. In TCRdb, the immuneACCESS table is reduced to in-frame sequences with V and J assigned. These tables do not hold every clone; where another copy was compared, an unresolved V gene accounts for under half, and the others remain unexplained. From that table come the V and J calls and clone size; the DNA was used to work out D and trimming. This sample has 75,000 to 80,000 clones in its table, and about 93% of those were observed once. The ten largest account for approximately 5% of the sample.

Remarks on this clone: No cognate antigen has been identified for it. Base qualities are missing; no much larger clone stands one base away.

Sequenced: peripheral blood. The V and J segments used are TRBV18 and TRBJ2-7, with 9 middle bases fitting TRBD2. The clonotype comes from a human donor in a cohort sampled during active COVID-19. The nucleotide sequence is given as TGTGCCAGCTCACAACTAGCGGGTCATACCTACGAGCAGTACTTC. The encoded protein is CASSQLAGHTYEQYF.